The 20 T cell receptor beta chains in this list originate from one sample, sequenced in a study of T cell responses to AZD1222 COVID-19 vaccine. Here immunoSEQ multiplex PCR was the method, and the copy in TCRdb shows in-frame clones only, minus some. This sample has 120,000 or so clones, with about 95% found just once. The material was peripheral blood, obtained 28 days after the second AZD1222 dose. All receptors come from an adult who received the AZD1222 COVID-19 vaccine.

The CDR3 DNA follows: TGTGCTAGTGGTTCTAGCGGGCGTGAGACCCAGTACTTC. Translated, it gives CASGSSGRETQYF. The chain carries TRBV12-5 and TRBJ2-5, with 8 bases identical to TRBD2. With V trimmed by 4 bases and J by 5 bases, 3 bases remained unmatched. Per the germline V gene, CDR1 is LGHNT and CDR2 is FRNRAP. CDR3 length: 13 amino acids.

This clone was recorded only once. This chain joins TRBV7-9 and TRBJ1-5; TRBD1 matches 7 bases. There are 15 residues in the CDR3. The ends lost 3 bases at V and 0 bases at J; junction bases unmatched: 2. The V gene's germline CDR1 is SEHNR and CDR2 FQNEAQ (reference sequence). In DNA form, the CDR3 reads TGTGCCAGCAGCTTGGGACAGACTAGCAATCAGCCCCAGCATTTT. Its translation: CASSLGQTSNQPQHF.

V gene TRBV29-1 combines with J gene TRBJ1-3; a weak D match, TRBD1 (5 bases). Trimming removed 6 bases at V and 4 bases at J, with 16 bases between. Germline V gives CDR1 SQVTM, CDR2 ANQGSEA. The CDR3 covers 14 residues. In nucleotides, the CDR3 is TGCAGCGTCTGGACACCGTCGATCGGAAACACCATATATTTT. It yields the protein CSVWTPSIGNTIYF.

The chain joins TRBV5-5 to TRBJ1-4, with 7 bases that match TRBD1. The CDR3 length is 14 residues. The germline V gene encodes CDR1 SGHKS and CDR2 YYEKEE (reference sequence). V lost 4 bases to trimming and J lost 10 bases; unmatched junction nucleotides: 10. The CDR3 nucleotides are TGTGCCAGCAGCCTTCCTACAGGGGATGGAAAACTGTTTTTT. The encoded protein is CASSLPTGDGKLFF.

The chain links TRBV11-2 to TRBJ2-3, with TRBD2 matching 10 bases. The CDR3 extends over 15 amino acids. Trimming removed 5 bases from V and 8 bases from J; junction bases left unmatched: 10. From germline, CDR1 is SGHAT and CDR2 FQNNGV. The DNA for the CDR3 is TGTGCCAGCAGCCCACCTAGCGGGGGAGTGGGTACGCAGTATTTT. Its translation: CASSPPSGGVGTQYF.

V and J are TRBV3-1 (or the pseudogene TRBV3-2) and TRBJ1-5; D gene unclear. The CDR3 totals 14 residues. Between the trimmed V and J ends, which lost 3 bases and 0 bases, there was a span of 6 bases. Looked up from germline, CDR1 is LGHDT and CDR2 is YNNKEL (reference sequence). The DNA for the CDR3 is TGTGCCAGCAGCCATTTTTATAGCAATCAGCCCCAGCATTTT. It specifies CASSHFYSNQPQHF.

The chain couples TRBV19 to TRBJ1-5, with D perhaps matching TRBD1 (6 bases). CDR1 is LNHDA, CDR2 SQIVND, per germline (reference sequence). The CDR3 sequence is 18 residues long. Trimming cost V 8 bases and J 2 bases, with 25 bases left between them. CDR3 amino acids: CASYWGDTISYGNQPQHF. The CDR3 DNA is TGTGCCAGTTACTGGGGGGACACCATCTCTTATGGCAATCAGCCCCAGCATTTT.

The J gene is TRBJ1-1, the V gene TRBV3-1 (or the pseudogene TRBV3-2); TRBD1 aligns across 7 bases. CDR1 and CDR2 from the germline V gene are LGHDT and YNNKEL (reference sequence). V shed 3 bases, J shed 4 bases, and the junction held 8 bases outside the gene matches. This CDR3 is 15 amino acids long. This CDR3 reads CASSHPDRAFTEAFF. Here the CDR3 DNA reads TGTGCCAGCAGCCACCCAGACAGGGCCTTCACTGAAGCTTTCTTT.

J is TRBJ1-1 and V is TRBV18; possibly TRBD1 for D (5 bases). Germline V lookup: CDR1 KGHSH, CDR2 LQKENI. The CDR3 totals 15 residues. The V end lost 3 bases, the J end lost 0 bases, and 11 bases lay between the germline ends. CDR3 loop: CASSPVDSMNTEAFF. Here the CDR3 DNA reads TGTGCCAGCTCACCCGTAGACAGCATGAACACTGAAGCTTTCTTT.

The chain joins TRBV2 to TRBJ2-7, with D unclear. This CDR3 is 12 amino acids long. V dropped 8 bases and J dropped 5 bases, with 13 bases sitting between them. Germline CDR1 is SNHLY and CDR2 is FYNNEI. The CDR3 sequence: CASGAMVHEQYF. The CDR3 DNA is TGTGCCAGCGGCGCGATGGTCCACGAGCAGTACTTC.

The chain joins TRBV15 to TRBJ2-7; D might be TRBD2 (6 bases). Trimming took 0 bases from V and 6 from J, leaving 9 bases between them. The germline V gene has CDR1 LNHNV and CDR2 YYDKDF (reference sequence). The CDR3 has 13 residues. The CDR3: CATSRDRGSEQYF. CDR3 sequence (DNA): TGTGCCACCAGCAGAGATCGGGGGAGCGAGCAGTACTTC. The entire variable domain, with the rest obtained from reference TRBV15 and TRBJ2-7, is as follows: DAMVIQNPRYQVTQFGKPVTLSCSQTLNHNVMYWYQQKSSQAPKLLFHYYDKDFNNEADTPDNFQSRRPNTSFCFLDIRSPGLGDTAMYLCATSRDRGSEQYFGPGTRLTVT.

The chain uses TRBV27 and TRBJ2-5; D unclear. Germline lookup yields CDR1 MNHEY and CDR2 SMNVEV (reference sequence). This CDR3 spans 17 amino acids. Trimming removed 6 bases from V and 3 bases from J, with 23 bases in between. This CDR3 is CASSYVPPAEKKETQYF. The CDR3 DNA reads TGTGCCAGCAGCTATGTCCCCCCCGCGGAGAAGAAAGAGACCCAGTACTTC.

The rearrangement joins TRBV27 to TRBJ2-1; 7 positions match TRBD2. Germline V lookup: CDR1 MNHEY, CDR2 SMNVEV (reference sequence). The V gene end was trimmed by 6 bases and the J gene end by 4 bases; junction bases not matched to a gene: 9. There are 15 residues in the CDR3. Here the CDR3 reads CASSLLGGRYNEQFF. Written as DNA, the CDR3 is TGTGCCAGCAGCCTCCTCGGGGGGAGATACAATGAGCAGTTCTTC.

The V call is TRBV6-1, the J call TRBJ1-2; D is perhaps TRBD1 (6 bases). V was cut by 2 bases and J by 3 bases, with 10 bases left in between. Germline values: CDR1 MNHNS, CDR2 SASEGT. This CDR3 region has 14 residues. The CDR3 reads CASSEIGGHYGYTF. In DNA, the CDR3 is TGTGCCAGCAGTGAAATCGGGGGGCACTATGGCTACACCTTC.

The V call is TRBV29-1, the J call TRBJ2-7, with a tentative D call TRBD2 (5 bases). This CDR3 region has 12 residues. Germline loops: CDR1 SQVTM, CDR2 ANQGSEA. Deletions cut 7 bases from V and 2 bases from J, with 12 bases between. CDR3 residues: CSALGAPYEQYF. Written as DNA, the CDR3 is TGCAGCGCCCTGGGAGCCCCCTACGAGCAGTACTTC.

The J gene is TRBJ1-2, the V gene TRBV3-1 (or the pseudogene TRBV3-2); D call uncertain. The length of the CDR3 is 12 residues. The V end was cut by 3 bases, the J end by 8 bases, with 10 bases between. Germline CDR1 LGHDT, CDR2 YNNKEL (reference sequence). This chain's CDR3 is CASSHRADGYTF. In DNA form, the CDR3 reads TGTGCCAGCAGCCACCGGGCGGACGGCTACACCTTC.

About this clone itself: Other DNA sequences in this sample translate to the same CDR3. The chain recombines TRBV19 with TRBJ1-1, with unresolved D. Germline V gives CDR1 LNHDA, CDR2 SQIVND (reference sequence). The CDR3 extends over 12 amino acids. V was cut by 3 bases and J by 5 bases, with 7 bases left in between. This CDR3 is CASSIRGTEAFF. The CDR3 DNA reads TGTGCCAGTAGTATCAGAGGGACTGAAGCTTTCTTT. Supplemented by reference TRBV19 and TRBJ1-1, the full variable domain reads DGGITQSPKYLFRKEGQNVTLSCEQNLNHDAMYWYRQDPGQGLRLIYYSQIVNDFQKGDIAEGYSVSREKKESFPLTVTSAQKNPTAFYLCASSIRGTEAFFGQGTRLTVV.

The chain joins TRBV14 to TRBJ1-3; the D is unclear. The CDR3 extends over 14 amino acids. CDR1 is SGHDN and CDR2 is FVKESK in the germline V gene. The V end lost 1 base, the J end lost 2 bases, and 6 bases lay between the germline ends. CDR3 sequence reads: CASSQGGPGNTIYF. CDR3 DNA sequence: TGTGCCAGCAGCCAAGGAGGTCCTGGAAACACCATATATTTT.

The chain is built from TRBV5-6 and TRBJ1-1; 7 positions match TRBD1. From germline, CDR1 is SGHDT and CDR2 YYEEEE. V dropped 3 bases and J dropped 1; count of bases not matched to a gene: 6. This CDR3 spans 15 amino acids. Here the CDR3 reads CASSSYDRENTEAFF. DNA of the CDR3: TGTGCCAGCAGCTCATATGACAGGGAGAACACTGAAGCTTTCTTT.

Regarding this clone: At one end, the junction sequence differs from germline, possibly due to a read error. The chain uses TRBV11-2 and TRBJ1-2; D gene unclear. Germline values: CDR1 SGHAT, CDR2 FQNNGV. The CDR3 covers 10 residues. CDR3 nucleotides: TGTGCCAGCAGCTTAGGTCGCCCCTCCTTC. Residues: CASSLGRPSF.